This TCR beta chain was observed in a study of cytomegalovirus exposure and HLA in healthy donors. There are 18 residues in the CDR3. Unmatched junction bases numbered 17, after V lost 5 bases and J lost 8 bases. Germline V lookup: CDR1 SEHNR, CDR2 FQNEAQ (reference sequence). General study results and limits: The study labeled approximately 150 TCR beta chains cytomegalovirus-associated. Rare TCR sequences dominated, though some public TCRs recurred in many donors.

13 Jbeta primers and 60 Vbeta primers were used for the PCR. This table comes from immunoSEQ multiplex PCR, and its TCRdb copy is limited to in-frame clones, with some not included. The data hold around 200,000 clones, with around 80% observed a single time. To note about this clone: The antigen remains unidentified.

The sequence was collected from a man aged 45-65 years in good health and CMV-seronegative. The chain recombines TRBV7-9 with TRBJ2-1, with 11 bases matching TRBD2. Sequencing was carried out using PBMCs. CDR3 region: CASSPTPVSGRASHEQFF. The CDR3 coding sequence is TGTGCCAGCAGCCCGACCCCAGTTAGCGGGAGGGCCTCCCATGAGCAGTTCTTC.